Each of the 16 T cell receptor beta chains below was sequenced from the same sample in a study of blood T cell repertoires in COVID-19. TCRdb's copy holds only in-frame clones and misses some; the assay was immunoSEQ multiplex PCR. This sample has some 60,000 clones; 85% to 90% occur once, and the top ten carry approximately 4.3%. What was sequenced was peripheral blood. Receptors were obtained from a man aged 55-75 years with acute or convalescent COVID-19.

The rearrangement links TRBV27 to TRBJ2-7; 7 positions match TRBD2. The germline CDR1 and CDR2 sequences are MNHEY and SMNVEV (reference sequence). The CDR3 totals 14 residues. Trimming cost V 3 bases and J 6 bases; bases outside gene matches: 8. CDR3: CASSFALAKAEQYF. The CDR3 nucleotides are TGTGCCAGCAGTTTTGCACTAGCGAAAGCCGAGCAGTACTTC.

The chain is built from TRBV3-1 (or the pseudogene TRBV3-2) and TRBJ2-5; 10 bases line up with TRBD2. The CDR3 extends over 15 amino acids. Germline values: CDR1 LGHDT, CDR2 YNNKEL (reference sequence). V gave up 0 bases and J gave up 7 bases; unmatched junction bases: 5. The CDR3 DNA sequence: TGTGCCAGCAGCCAAGACTCTAGCGGGAGTGGGACCCAGTACTTC. This translates into CASSQDSSGSGTQYF.

This clone was detected a few times. This chain connects TRBV11-2 to TRBJ2-1, with a weak D call TRBD2 (6 bases). Trimming took 4 bases from V and 7 from J, leaving 20 bases between them. The CDR3 runs 16 residues. CDR1 and CDR2 (germline): SGHAT, FQNNGV. CDR3 DNA sequence: TGTGCCAGCAGCTACCTAATGGGGGGAACCTTGAATGAGCAGTTCTTC. Protein product: CASSYLMGGTLNEQFF.

This sequence joins TRBV7-9 and TRBJ2-1; D remains ambiguous. The CDR3 sequence is 13 residues long. V lost 4 bases and J 1 base, leaving 5 bases between the germline ends. Germline V gives CDR1 SEHNR, CDR2 FQNEAQ (reference sequence). CDR3 DNA sequence: TGTGCCAGCAGCTGGAGTTCCTACAATGAGCAGTTCTTC. As protein: CASSWSSYNEQFF.

The chain uses TRBV18 and TRBJ2-7; D uncertain. The germline CDR1 and CDR2 sequences are KGHSH and LQKENI. The length of the CDR3 is 13 residues. V was clipped by 0 bases and J by 4 bases, with 7 bases between them. In DNA form, the CDR3 reads TGTGCCAGCTCACCACCCAGTCTGTACGAGCAGTACTTC. It codes for CASSPPSLYEQYF.

The chain employs TRBV7-8 and TRBJ2-5; the D gene is possibly TRBD1 (5 bases). Trimming shortened V by 1 base and J by 2 bases, and 8 bases separated the two germline ends. The CDR3 has 14 amino acids. Germline V gene data show CDR1 as SGHVS and CDR2 as FQNEAQ. In nucleotides, the CDR3 is TGTGCCAGCAGCTTAGTTCAGGGACAAGAGACCCAGTACTTC. Translation: CASSLVQGQETQYF.

This clone was picked up one time. The chain's CDR3 is CASSPQGVSTDTQYF. In DNA, the CDR3 is TGTGCCAGCTCACCACAGGGGGTTAGCACAGATACGCAGTATTTT. This rearrangement joins TRBV18 to TRBJ2-3; D possibly corresponds to TRBD1 (6 bases). Per the germline V gene, CDR1 is KGHSH and CDR2 is LQKENI. This CDR3 is 15 amino acids long. Trimming cost V 1 base and J 0 bases, with 8 bases left between them.

This clone turned up a few times. The chain links TRBV19 to TRBJ1-5; D not certain. This CDR3 comprises 16 residues. V lost 5 bases and J 0 bases, leaving 14 bases between the germline ends. Germline lookup yields CDR1 LNHDA and CDR2 SQIVND (reference sequence). CDR3 nucleotides: TGTGCCAGTAGTTATTTCGATCGGGGTAGCAATCAGCCCCAGCATTTT. Translated: CASSYFDRGSNQPQHF.

The CDR3, as DNA: TGTGCCAGCATCGGGCAGGGTATTCAAGCTTTCTTT. Amino acid sequence: CASIGQGIQAFF. The V and J genes are TRBV28 and TRBJ1-1, with a weak D call TRBD1 (5 bases). Trimming cost V 7 bases and J 9 bases, with 15 bases left between them. This CDR3 comprises 12 residues. Germline CDR1 reads MDHEN; CDR2 reads SYDVKM.

The rearrangement links TRBV28 to TRBJ1-4; D is undetermined. The CDR3 covers 15 residues. V was shortened by 6 bases and J by 5 bases, with 16 bases between the two germline ends. CDR1 is MDHEN and CDR2 is SYDVKM in the germline V gene. The CDR3 DNA sequence: TGTGCCAGCAGAAAAGGTGGGCCAGGAAATGAAAAACTGTTTTTT. It encodes CASRKGGPGNEKLFF.

The chain combines TRBV11-1 with TRBJ2-7; 9 bases map to TRBD1. The V gene end was trimmed by 4 bases and the J gene end by 0 bases; junction bases not matched to a gene: 7. The CDR3 is 16 residues long. Germline V CDR1 and CDR2: SGHAT, FQDESV (reference sequence). This CDR3 is CASSSPRDRDSYEQYF. The CDR3 bases are TGTGCCAGCAGCTCCCCCCGGGACAGGGACTCCTACGAGCAGTACTTC.

V gene TRBV9 combines with J gene TRBJ1-6, with TRBD1 as a possible D gene (6 bases). V lost 3 bases, J lost 7 bases, and 17 bases lay in between. In germline, CDR1 is SGDLS, CDR2 YYNGEE. The CDR3 has 16 residues. In DNA form, the CDR3 reads TGTGCCAGCAGCGCCACCGACAGGCCGCTGAATTCACCCCTCCACTTT. Translated, it gives CASSATDRPLNSPLHF.

V gene TRBV24-1 combines with J gene TRBJ1-6; D might be TRBD1 (5 bases). From germline, CDR1 is KGHDR and CDR2 SFDVKD. The CDR3 has 16 amino acids. V was trimmed by 0 bases and J by 5 bases, leaving 10 bases between them. Here the CDR3 reads CATSDLWPGNNSPLHF. The DNA for the CDR3 is TGTGCCACCAGTGATTTGTGGCCAGGGAATAATTCACCCCTCCACTTT.

This CDR3 reads CAIRRSPSSYNEQFF. CDR3 in DNA: TGTGCCATCAGACGAAGTCCGAGCTCCTACAATGAGCAGTTCTTC. V and J are TRBV10-3 and TRBJ2-1; no definite D call. The CDR3 extends over 15 amino acids. Germline CDR1 reads ENHRY; CDR2 reads SYGVKD. V shed 6 bases and J shed 0 bases, with 12 bases lying between them.

The chain links TRBV5-1 to TRBJ1-1; 9 nucleotides align to TRBD1. Germline loops: CDR1 SGHRS, CDR2 YFSETQ. The CDR3 is 15 residues long. V shed 4 bases, J shed 11 bases, and the junction held 15 bases outside the gene matches. This CDR3 reads CASSSGTGYPHSAFF. In nucleotides, the CDR3 is TGCGCCAGCAGCAGCGGGACAGGGTATCCCCACTCGGCTTTCTTT. Using reference TRBV5-1 and TRBJ1-1 for the parts outside the CDR3, the full variable domain is KAGVTQTPRYLIKTRGQQVTLSCSPISGHRSVSWYQQTPGQGLQFLFEYFSETQRNKGNFPGRFSGRQFSNSRSEMNVSTLELGDSALYLCASSSGTGYPHSAFFGQGTRLTVV.

This chain links TRBV21-1 with TRBJ2-6; the table names TRBD2, a call not compared with the DNA. TRBV21-1 is a known pseudogene. This CDR3 is 18 amino acids long. CDR3 region: CASSKVVLGGSGANVLTF. The CDR3 DNA reads as TGTGCCAGCAGCAAAGTGGTGTTAGGAGGATCTGGGGCCAACGTCCTGACTTTC.